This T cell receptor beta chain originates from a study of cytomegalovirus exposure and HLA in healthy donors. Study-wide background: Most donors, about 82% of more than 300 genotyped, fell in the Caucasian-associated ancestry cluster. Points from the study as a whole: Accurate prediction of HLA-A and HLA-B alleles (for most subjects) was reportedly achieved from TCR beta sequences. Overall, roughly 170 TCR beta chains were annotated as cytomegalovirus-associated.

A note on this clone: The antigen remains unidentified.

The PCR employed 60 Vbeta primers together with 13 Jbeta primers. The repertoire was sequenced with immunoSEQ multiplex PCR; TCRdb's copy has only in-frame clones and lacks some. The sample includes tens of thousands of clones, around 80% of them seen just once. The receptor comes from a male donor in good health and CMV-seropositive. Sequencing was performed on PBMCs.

DNA for the CDR3: TGTGCCAGCAGGACAGGGGTTAACACAGATACGCAGTATTTT. Protein: CASRTGVNTDTQYF. This chain links TRBV6-6 with TRBJ2-3, with TRBD1 matching over 8 bases. Germline CDR1 and CDR2: MNHNY and SVGAGI (reference sequence). The CDR3 has 14 residues. V shed 6 bases and J 2 bases; nucleotides not matched to a gene: 4.